The clone carrying this TCR beta chain was observed at least ten times. What it binds is not known. This CDR3 contains 14 residues. Germline CDR1 is SGHTA and CDR2 is FQGTGA. Trimming took 5 bases from V and 3 from J; bases not matched to a gene: 3. The data belong to a study of human T cells and chemical hapten exposure. As for the study in general: Scalp application of diphenylcyclopropenone was performed weekly in patients across the entire roughly 22-week study.

The study, taken as a whole, reports: Against controls, expanded TCRs gave rise to significantly more large CDR3 similarity clusters.

Sample time point: patch test 1, 2 weeks after DPC sensitization. Treatment reported: therapeutic diphenylcyclopropenone sensitization with weekly scalp DPC. The study drew its donors from alopecia patients who were 18 to 70 years old and suitable for DPC. Extraction of total RNA was performed on unfractionated whole blood. TCRdb independently ran MiXCR on the RACE reads; one entry per CDR3 protein. The sample holds 180,000 or so distinct CDR3 sequences; approximately 15% are singletons and the top ten take around 1.7%. The chain has TRBV7-3 and TRBJ2-7; 11 nucleotides align to TRBD2. This sample comprised whole blood, obtained in connection with sensitization to the hapten diphenylcyclopropenone (DPC). This sequence originates from a woman in her 30s with alopecia areata. Some clones in this sample may be carry-over from other donors' samples. The DNA for the CDR3 is TGTGCCAGCAGCAGCGGGACTAGCGGCTACGAGCAGTACTTC. Protein product: CASSSGTSGYEQYF.